Listed here are 4 T cell receptor beta chains from one sample, sequenced in a study of T cells expressing NK-cell markers. No DNA is given; TCRdb re-called the 5' RACE reads and lists each CDR3 protein once. Listed are about 170,000 distinct CDR3 sequences; 20% falls within the top ten. The source material was blood T cells: a sorted CD56 or NKG2C T cell subset, CD4+ or CD8+ T cells, or bulk PBMC T cells (not recorded which). Receptors originate from a man aged 18-69 years in good health.

J is TRBJ2-7 and V is TRBV20-1; as DNA is missing, the TRBD1 call by TCRdb cannot be tested. Germline assignment: CDR1 DFQATT and CDR2 SNEGSKA (reference sequence). This CDR3 has 16 amino acids. CDR3 sequence: CSAIPNLRTGVYEQYF.

The rearrangement uses TRBV9 and TRBJ2-1. The V gene's germline CDR1 is SGDLS and CDR2 YYNGEE. The CDR3 is 14 residues long. CDR3 protein: CASSVALWGHEQFF.

The J gene is TRBJ1-6, the V gene TRBV9. Germline CDR1 is SGDLS and CDR2 is YYNGEE. The CDR3 spans 16 residues. CDR3 loop: CASSHREGSNNSPLHF.

The chain is built from TRBV11-3 and TRBJ2-1. The CDR3 runs to 14 residues. CDR1 and CDR2 (germline): SGHNT, YENEEA. CDR3 amino acids: CASSFRTGYNEQFF.